This T cell receptor (beta chain) was identified during a study of OX40 agonist ivuxolimab in advanced cancers. J lost 2 bases, V lost 5 bases, and 6 bases had no gene match. The germline V gene encodes CDR1 LNHNV and CDR2 YYDKDF (reference sequence). The length of the CDR3 is 15 residues. Measured with immunoSEQ multiplex PCR; TCRdb has only the in-frame clones, and not every one. The sample has around 80,000 clones, about 87% seen once. The specimen was CD4+ or CD8+ T cells sorted from blood, collected in a trial of the OX40 agonist ivuxolimab. This clonotype was obtained from an adult with an advanced solid tumor such as melanoma, head and neck, liver or kidney cancer. V gene TRBV15 combines with J gene TRBJ2-7; 10 nucleotides agree with TRBD1. As DNA, the CDR3 is TGTGCCACCAGCGAGGGGACAGGGGCAACCTACGAGCAGTACTTC. Protein: CATSEGTGATYEQYF.